These T cell receptor beta chains were read from a single sample in a study of monozygotic twins with inflammatory bowel disease. TCRdb reprocessed the 5' RACE reads and keeps a single row for each CDR3 protein, giving no DNA. In total, the table holds about 85,000 distinct CDR3 sequences. Sample: blood. The receptors stem from a human donor with ulcerative colitis or Crohn's disease, or a healthy co-twin of an affected twin (not recorded which). Each CDR3 is given with its conserved first and last residue. The order of the fields is V gene, J gene, clone size, CDR3 length, CDR3 protein. Clone size is shown for a subset of rows, as once, few, many or a class of expanded clone.

TRBV7-9,TRBJ1-2,-,13,CASSKSPNYGYTF
TRBV5-1,TRBJ2-3,-,15,CASSPRGTFTDTQYF
TRBV12-5,TRBJ2-1,-,15,CASGSHPEQGGRQFF
TRBV12-3/TRBV12-4,TRBJ1-1,-,11,CASSSDRKAFF
TRBV5-1,TRBJ2-5,-,13,CASGGSGQETQYF
TRBV20-1,TRBJ2-1,-,12,CSARGHYNEQFF
TRBV19,TRBJ2-1,-,14,CASSIATAYNEQFF
TRBV5-4,TRBJ2-5,-,15,CASSLVDQIEETQYF
TRBV5-1,TRBJ2-5,-,13,CASSPSAQETQYF
TRBV27,TRBJ1-4,-,15,CASSSRTGGDEKLFF
TRBV9,TRBJ1-1,-,16,CASSVNREFRGTEAFF
TRBV5-1,TRBJ2-2,-,14,CATAVDANTGELFF
TRBV11-2,TRBJ2-5,-,15,CASSSGTGGIKTQYF
TRBV12-3/TRBV12-4,TRBJ2-7,medium-sized,12,CASSLAGTGANF
TRBV5-1,TRBJ1-4,-,14,CASSLAAGDEKLFF
TRBV2,TRBJ2-1,-,14,CASRGTPSYNEQFF
TRBV5-1,TRBJ2-1,-,15,CASSFGDRHNNEQFF
TRBV7-9,TRBJ2-7,-,14,CASTSGSSSYEQYF
TRBV27,TRBJ2-4,-,16,CASSLWSGGGGNIQYF
TRBV7-9,TRBJ2-2,-,15,CASSLGDTPTGELFF
TRBV3-1,TRBJ1-1,-,12,CASSRRHTEAFF
TRBV29-1,TRBJ1-1,-,13,CSVGTLMNTEAFF
TRBV7-2,TRBJ2-7,-,14,CASSFGSMVSEQYF
TRBV12-3/TRBV12-4,TRBJ2-1,-,14,CASSLVDSGYEQFF
TRBV18,TRBJ1-1,-,15,CASSPLLQGDTEAFF
TRBV20-1,TRBJ1-2,-,19,CSARPLSNSPTFLNYGYTF
TRBV2,TRBJ1-1,-,12,CASKWGVSKAFF
TRBV12-3/TRBV12-4,TRBJ2-3,-,12,CASSFAGDTQYF
TRBV24-1,TRBJ2-2,-,16,CATSDLRGLGTGELFF
TRBV7-9,TRBJ2-1,-,11,CASSWGAEQFF
TRBV19,TRBJ2-7,-,15,CASTPGTGPIYEQYF
TRBV4-1,TRBJ2-3,-,16,CASSPRQGRAADTQYF
TRBV5-1,TRBJ2-7,-,16,CASSLLADRGSYEQYF
TRBV9,TRBJ1-6,-,14,CASSDRESNSPLHF
TRBV20-1,TRBJ2-7,-,12,CSANSGTYEQYF
TRBV6-6,TRBJ1-1,-,14,CASSSDRQNTEAFF
TRBV12-3/TRBV12-4,TRBJ1-4,-,14,CASSSGQGDEKLFF
TRBV18,TRBJ2-4,-,17,CASSPKRGANAKNIQYF
TRBV29-1,TRBJ1-5,-,13,CSVGGTGDQPQHF
TRBV6-1,TRBJ2-3,-,12,CASIGVADTQYF
TRBV20-1,TRBJ2-1,-,17,CSARDRTRGGPWNEQFF
TRBV12-3/TRBV12-4,TRBJ1-2,-,11,CASSLGSGYTF
TRBV6-1,TRBJ2-2,-,14,CASSWAPWAGELFF
TRBV7-3,TRBJ2-1,-,15,CASSYRAGGYNEQFF
TRBV6-1,TRBJ1-5,-,13,CASSDLSNQPQHF
TRBV7-2,TRBJ2-5,-,16,CASSLGLAGDQETQYF
TRBV5-1,TRBJ1-4,-,18,CASSLAFEGLETNEKLFF
TRBV5-1,TRBJ1-1,-,14,CASSWGQEATEAFF
TRBV5-1,TRBJ2-6,-,15,CASSLKETGANVLTF
TRBV9,TRBJ2-1,-,16,CASSAPSGQPDNEQFF
TRBV29-1,TRBJ1-3,-,13,CSVTGGSGNTIYF
TRBV11-2,TRBJ2-3,-,17,CASRPGLAGGGGDTQYF
TRBV6-1,TRBJ1-5,-,14,CASSDVGLGRPQHF
TRBV6-4,TRBJ1-5,-,14,CASSLRGGNQPQHF
TRBV5-4,TRBJ2-5,-,15,CASSLSPGYQETQYF
TRBV5-1,TRBJ1-4,-,14,CASSSGTGFEKLFF
TRBV11-2,TRBJ2-7,-,15,CASRLAGTAYYEQYF